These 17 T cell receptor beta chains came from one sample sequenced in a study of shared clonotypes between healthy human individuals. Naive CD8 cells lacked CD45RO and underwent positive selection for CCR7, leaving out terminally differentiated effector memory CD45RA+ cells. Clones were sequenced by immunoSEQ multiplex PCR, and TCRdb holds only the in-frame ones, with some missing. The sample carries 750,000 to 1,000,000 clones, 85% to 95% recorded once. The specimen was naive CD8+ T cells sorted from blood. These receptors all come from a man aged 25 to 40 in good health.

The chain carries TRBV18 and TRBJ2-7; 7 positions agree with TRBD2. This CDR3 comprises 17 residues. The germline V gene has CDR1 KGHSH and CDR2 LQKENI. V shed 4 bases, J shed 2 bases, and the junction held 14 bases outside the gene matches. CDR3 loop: CASSLGAGRTKTYEQYF. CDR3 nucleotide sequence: TGTGCCAGCTCACTAGGTGCCGGGAGGACTAAAACCTACGAGCAGTACTTC.

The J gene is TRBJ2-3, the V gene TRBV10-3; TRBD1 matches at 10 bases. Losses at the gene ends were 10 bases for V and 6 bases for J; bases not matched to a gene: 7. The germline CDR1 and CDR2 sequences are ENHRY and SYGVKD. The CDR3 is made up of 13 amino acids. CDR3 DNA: TGTGCCACCTCCGGGACAGGGGCGGATACGCAGTATTTT. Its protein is CATSGTGADTQYF.

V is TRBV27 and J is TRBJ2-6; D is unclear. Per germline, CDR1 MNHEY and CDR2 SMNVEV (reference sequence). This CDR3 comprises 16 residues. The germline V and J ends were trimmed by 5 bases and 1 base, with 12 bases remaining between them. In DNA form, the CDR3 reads TGTGCCAGCAGTACTATAATACGATCTGGGGCCAACGTCCTGACTTTC. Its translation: CASSTIIRSGANVLTF.

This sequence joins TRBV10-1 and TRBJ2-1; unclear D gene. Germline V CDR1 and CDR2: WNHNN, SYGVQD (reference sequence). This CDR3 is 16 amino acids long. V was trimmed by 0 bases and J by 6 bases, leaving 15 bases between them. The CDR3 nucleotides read TGCGCCAGCAGTGAGTCGAGTTCCTGGGCGAGCAATGAGCAGTTCTTC. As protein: CASSESSSWASNEQFF.

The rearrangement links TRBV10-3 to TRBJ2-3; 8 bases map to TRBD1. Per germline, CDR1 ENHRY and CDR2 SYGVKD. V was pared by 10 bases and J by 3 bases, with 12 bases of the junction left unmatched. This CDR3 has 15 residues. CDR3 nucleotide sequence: TGTGCCACGGCCGACCGGGACAGGAATACAGATACGCAGTATTTT. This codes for CATADRDRNTDTQYF.

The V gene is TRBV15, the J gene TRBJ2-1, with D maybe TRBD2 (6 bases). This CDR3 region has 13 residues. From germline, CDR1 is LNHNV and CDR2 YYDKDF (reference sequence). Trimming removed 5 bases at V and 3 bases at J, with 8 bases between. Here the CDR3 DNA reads TGTGCCACCAGCTCGACTAGCTACAATGAGCAGTTCTTC. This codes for CATSSTSYNEQFF.

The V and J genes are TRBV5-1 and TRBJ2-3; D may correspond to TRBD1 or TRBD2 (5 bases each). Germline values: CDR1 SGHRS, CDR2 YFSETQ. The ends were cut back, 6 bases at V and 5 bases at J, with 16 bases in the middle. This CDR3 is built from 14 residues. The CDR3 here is CASNNIPRGDTQYF. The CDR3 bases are TGCGCCAGCAATAACATACCGAGGGGAGATACGCAGTATTTT.

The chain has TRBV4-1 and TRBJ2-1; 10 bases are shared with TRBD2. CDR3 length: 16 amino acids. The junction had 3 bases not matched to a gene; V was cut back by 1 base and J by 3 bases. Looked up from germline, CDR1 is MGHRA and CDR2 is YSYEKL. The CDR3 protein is CASSQATSGIYNEQFF. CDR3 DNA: TGCGCCAGCAGCCAAGCCACTAGCGGGATCTACAATGAGCAGTTCTTC.

CDR3 region: CASKTSGTYEQYF. Here the CDR3 DNA reads TGTGCCAGCAAGACTAGCGGAACGTACGAGCAGTACTTC. The chain couples TRBV6-5 to TRBJ2-7, with 9 bases aligning to TRBD2. The CDR3 is 13 amino acids. Trimming took 7 bases from V and 4 from J; bases not matched to a gene: 5. Germline CDR1 and CDR2: MNHEY and SVGAGI.

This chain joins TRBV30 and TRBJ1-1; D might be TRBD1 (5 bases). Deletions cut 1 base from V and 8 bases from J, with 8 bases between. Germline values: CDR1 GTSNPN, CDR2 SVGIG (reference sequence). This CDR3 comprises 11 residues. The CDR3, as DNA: TGTGCCTGGAGTGAGGGACTCGAAGCTTTCTTT. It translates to CAWSEGLEAFF.

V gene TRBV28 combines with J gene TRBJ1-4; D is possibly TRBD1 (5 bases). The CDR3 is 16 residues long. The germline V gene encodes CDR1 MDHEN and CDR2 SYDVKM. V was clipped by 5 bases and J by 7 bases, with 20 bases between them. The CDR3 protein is CASSPWESPRGEKLFF. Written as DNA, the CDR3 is TGTGCCAGCAGTCCCTGGGAGTCCCCGAGGGGTGAAAAACTGTTTTTT.

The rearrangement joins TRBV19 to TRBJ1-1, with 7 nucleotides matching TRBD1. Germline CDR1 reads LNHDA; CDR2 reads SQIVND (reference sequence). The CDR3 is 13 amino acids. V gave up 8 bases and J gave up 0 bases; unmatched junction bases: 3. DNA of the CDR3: TGTGCCAGTGGAGGGGGCTTGAACACTGAAGCTTTCTTT. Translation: CASGGGLNTEAFF.

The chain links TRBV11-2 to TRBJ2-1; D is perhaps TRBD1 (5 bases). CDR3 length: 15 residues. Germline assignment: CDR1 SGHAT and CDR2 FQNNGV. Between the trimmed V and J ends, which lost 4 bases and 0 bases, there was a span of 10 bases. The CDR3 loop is CASSSDRPSYNEQFF. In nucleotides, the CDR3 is TGTGCCAGCAGCTCCGACAGACCCTCCTACAATGAGCAGTTCTTC.

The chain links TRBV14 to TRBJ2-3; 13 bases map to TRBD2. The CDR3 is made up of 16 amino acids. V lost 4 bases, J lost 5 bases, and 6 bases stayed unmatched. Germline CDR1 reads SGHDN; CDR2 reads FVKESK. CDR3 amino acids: CASSPGLAGARDTQYF. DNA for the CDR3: TGTGCCAGCAGCCCAGGACTAGCGGGAGCACGAGATACGCAGTATTTT.

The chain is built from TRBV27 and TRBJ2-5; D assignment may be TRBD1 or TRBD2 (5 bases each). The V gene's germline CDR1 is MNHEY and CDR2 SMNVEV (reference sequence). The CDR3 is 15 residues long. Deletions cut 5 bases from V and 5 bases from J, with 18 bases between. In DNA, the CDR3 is TGTGCCAGCAGTCAAACCGGGACGAGAGGGGAGACCCAGTACTTC. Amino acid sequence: CASSQTGTRGETQYF.

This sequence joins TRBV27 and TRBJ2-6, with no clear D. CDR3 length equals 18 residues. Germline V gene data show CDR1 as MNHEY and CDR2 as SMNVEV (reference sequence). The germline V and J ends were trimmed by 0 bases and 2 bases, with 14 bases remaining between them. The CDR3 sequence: CASSLSHPQGPGANVLTF. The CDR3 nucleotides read TGTGCCAGCAGTTTATCGCATCCCCAAGGCCCTGGGGCCAACGTCCTGACTTTC.

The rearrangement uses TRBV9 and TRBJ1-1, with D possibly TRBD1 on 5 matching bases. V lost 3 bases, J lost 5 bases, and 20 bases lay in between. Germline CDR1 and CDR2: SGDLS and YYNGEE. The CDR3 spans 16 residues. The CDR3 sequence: CASSDRAGPPGTEAFF. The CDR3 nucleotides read TGTGCCAGCAGCGACCGAGCGGGACCCCCAGGGACTGAAGCTTTCTTT.